The 11 T cell receptor beta chains in this list originate from one sample, sequenced in a study of shared clonotypes between healthy human individuals. Generated by immunoSEQ multiplex PCR, the TCRdb table keeps only in-frame clones and is missing some. The table records roughly 890,000 clones, approximately 92% of them present only once. The naive CD8 fraction comprised CD45RO-negative cells positively selected for CCR7 and excluded terminally differentiated effector memory CD45RA+ cells. The sequenced material came from naive CD8+ T cells sorted from blood. The receptors come from a man younger than 45 in good health.

In the case of this clone: This CDR3 is also generated by other DNA sequences in the sample. V is TRBV27 and J is TRBJ2-7; D ambiguous. CDR1 and CDR2 from the germline V gene are MNHEY and SMNVEV (reference sequence). Trimming removed 1 base at V and 4 bases at J, with 8 bases between. The CDR3 loop spans 13 amino acids. CDR3 region: CASSLFSGYEQYF. The CDR3 DNA follows: TGTGCCAGCAGTTTATTTTCCGGGTACGAGCAGTACTTC.

The genes are TRBV6-1 and TRBJ2-7; unclear D gene. The CDR3 has 12 amino acids. Trimming stripped 8 bases from V and 7 bases from J, with 15 bases between. CDR1 and CDR2 from the germline V gene are MNHNS and SASEGT. CDR3 DNA sequence: TGTGCCAGCGTGACGGGCGCGTGGGAGCAGTACTTC. Translating gives CASVTGAWEQYF.

Concerning this clone itself: A read error may explain this, as a much larger clone is one base away. This rearrangement joins TRBV6-1 to TRBJ1-1; D not certain. This CDR3 is 8 amino acids long. The germline V gene encodes CDR1 MNHNS and CDR2 SASEGT. The CDR3 here is CASSEPFF. CDR3 nucleotide sequence: TGTGCCAGCAGTGAACCTTTCTTT.

The genes are TRBV9 and TRBJ2-2, with D tentatively TRBD2 (6 bases). This CDR3 has 15 amino acids. Trimming removed 5 bases at V and 0 bases at J, with 11 bases between. Per germline, CDR1 SGDLS and CDR2 YYNGEE. CDR3: CASSLAGPNTGELFF. The CDR3 nucleotides are TGTGCCAGCAGTCTCGCGGGGCCGAACACCGGGGAGCTGTTTTTT.

The rearrangement joins TRBV9 to TRBJ2-6; D might be TRBD1 (5 bases). Germline V lookup: CDR1 SGDLS, CDR2 YYNGEE. This CDR3 has 16 amino acids. Trimming pared 7 bases from V and 0 bases from J, leaving 14 bases between. In nucleotides, the CDR3 is TGTGCCAGCCTTGGACATACCGACTCTGGGGCCAACGTCCTGACTTTC. Translating gives CASLGHTDSGANVLTF.

The genes are TRBV12-5 and TRBJ2-2, with D perhaps TRBD1 or TRBD2 (5 bases each). CDR3 length: 15 residues. Germline-derived CDR1 and CDR2 are LGHNT and FRNRAP. The V end was cut by 6 bases, the J end by 11 bases, with 22 bases between. CDR3: CASGDGWPGTAELFF. CDR3 DNA: TGTGCTAGTGGGGATGGGTGGCCCGGGACCGCTGAGCTGTTTTTT.

CDR3 residues: CASSPRLGASYEQYF. CDR3 nucleotides: TGCGCCAGCAGCCCCCGCCTCGGCGCCTCCTACGAGCAGTACTTC. The chain carries TRBV4-1 and TRBJ2-7, with D uncertain. Germline CDR1 MGHRA, CDR2 YSYEKL. The V end lost 4 bases, the J end lost 0 bases, and 13 bases lay between the germline ends. This CDR3 region has 15 residues.

The rearrangement uses TRBV4-3 and TRBJ2-1; perhaps D is TRBD1 or TRBD2 (5 bases each). The germline gives CDR1 LGHNA, CDR2 YSLEER. Deletions cut 1 base from V and 0 bases from J, with 16 bases between. There are 18 residues in the CDR3. CDR3 sequence: CASSQGGRGEYSYNEQFF. DNA for the CDR3: TGCGCCAGCAGCCAAGGGGGTCGAGGGGAGTACTCCTACAATGAGCAGTTCTTC.

This chain uses TRBV28 with TRBJ1-4, with 8 bases fitting TRBD1. Germline CDR1 is MDHEN and CDR2 is SYDVKM. With 4 bases clipped from V and 7 bases from J, the junction kept 8 bases outside the gene matches. The CDR3 length is 15 residues. The CDR3 region has the DNA TGTGCCAGCAGTTCCGGGGACAGGAGACCTGAAAAACTGTTTTTT. It codes for CASSSGDRRPEKLFF.

This clone was counted a few times. This chain uses TRBV5-5 with TRBJ2-7, with TRBD2 matching over 7 bases. Germline trimming cut 2 bases from V and 3 bases from J; bases unmatched to any gene: 2. This CDR3 is built from 13 residues. Germline V gene sequence: CDR1 SGHKS, CDR2 YYEKEE (reference sequence). CDR3 sequence reads: CASSLGDYYEQYF. CDR3 coding DNA: TGTGCCAGCAGCTTAGGGGACTACTACGAGCAGTACTTC.

This chain uses TRBV5-4 with TRBJ2-7, with 12 bases lining up with TRBD2. The V gene end was trimmed by 5 bases and the J gene end by 5 bases; junction bases not matched to a gene: 5. The length of the CDR3 is 14 residues. CDR1 is SGHNT, CDR2 YYREEE, per germline (reference sequence). CDR3 DNA: TGTGCCAGCAGTGGACTAGCGGGATTTAACGAGCAGTACTTC. Translating it yields CASSGLAGFNEQYF.